The 8 T cell receptor beta chains given below trace back to one sample, sequenced in a study of Graves' ophthalmopathy and Graves' hyperthyroidism. RNA transcripts were the template, and TCR beta CDR3 regions were amplified from them. First-round RT-PCR with HTBI primers preceded a second-round multiplex PCR. One entry per CDR3 protein, called by TCRdb with MiXCR from the multiplex PCR reads. Among more than 1,000,000 distinct CDR3 sequences listed, about two fifths were seen once. Material for sequencing was peripheral blood or thyroid tissue (not recorded which). All receptors derive from an adult man with Graves' hyperthyroidism.

Ten or more counts support this clonotype. The rearrangement links TRBV7-9 to TRBJ1-1; 8 positions match TRBD1. Per germline, CDR1 SEHNR and CDR2 FQNEAQ (reference sequence). Trimming cost V 5 bases and J 4 bases; bases outside gene matches: 6. The CDR3 extends over 14 amino acids. CDR3 bases: TGTGCCAGCAGCACTCGGACAGGGTCCACTGAAGCTTTCTTT. Translated, it gives CASSTRTGSTEAFF.

Concerning this clonotype itself: The junction shows a germline mismatch at one end, possibly a read error. The J gene is TRBJ1-4, the V gene TRBV27, with D unresolved. The CDR3 length is 13 residues. Germline lookup yields CDR1 MNHEY and CDR2 SMNVEV (reference sequence). The CDR3 DNA sequence: TGTGCCGGCAGCAGATCAACTAATGAAAAACTGTTTTTT. Its protein product is CAGSRSTNEKLFF.

This clonotype was observed at least ten times. The rearrangement links TRBV5-1 to TRBJ1-2; D gene ambiguous. Germline CDR1 is SGHRS and CDR2 is YFSETQ. The CDR3 runs 13 residues. The V gene lost 6 bases and the J gene lost 4 bases, with 13 bases spanning the gap. The CDR3 DNA sequence: TGCGCCAGCACCAATGATATCGCCTATGGCTACACCTTC. Its protein is CASTNDIAYGYTF.

This clonotype has just a few counts. The V and J genes are TRBV5-5 and TRBJ1-5; D is ambiguous. The CDR3 spans 16 residues. V lost 3 bases and J 0 bases, leaving 13 bases between the germline ends. Per germline, CDR1 SGHKS and CDR2 YYEKEE (reference sequence). The CDR3: CASSSQPPHSNQPQHF. The CDR3 DNA sequence: TGTGCCAGCAGCTCACAGCCCCCACATAGCAATCAGCCCCAGCATTTT.

The V call is TRBV2, the J call TRBJ1-2; D call uncertain. The CDR3 has 15 residues. The germline V and J ends were trimmed by 6 bases and 3 bases, with 17 bases remaining between them. From germline, CDR1 is SNHLY and CDR2 FYNNEI. The CDR3 DNA reads as TGTGCCAGCAGCCTGAGGACGGACCTAGACTATGGCTACACCTTC. The encoded protein is CASSLRTDLDYGYTF. Looking up the rest from reference TRBV2 and TRBJ1-2 gives the full variable domain: EPEVTQTPSHQVTQMGQEVILRCVPISNHLYFYWYRQILGQKVEFLVSFYNNEISEKSEIFDDQFSVERPDGSNFTLKIRSTKLEDSAMYFCASSLRTDLDYGYTFGSGTRLTVV.

The V gene is TRBV25-1, the J gene TRBJ1-2; 7 nucleotides agree with TRBD1. Germline V lookup: CDR1 MGHDK, CDR2 SYGVNS. Germline trimming cut 4 bases from V and 3 bases from J; bases unmatched to any gene: 14. The CDR3 consists of 17 residues. In DNA, the CDR3 is TGTGCCAGCAGTGCTAGAGAGACAGGGAGGGTTGACTATGGCTACACCTTC. Translation gives CASSARETGRVDYGYTF.

This clonotype was counted at least ten times. The chain combines TRBV7-2 with TRBJ1-6; unclear D gene. Trimming stripped 3 bases from V and 7 bases from J, with 10 bases between. The CDR3 spans 14 residues. Per the germline V gene, CDR1 is SGHTA and CDR2 is FQGNSA. In DNA form, the CDR3 reads TGTGCCAGCAGCTTCTTATTGGAGAATTCACCCCTCCACTTT. It encodes CASSFLLENSPLHF.

The chain has TRBV7-9 and TRBJ2-6, with TRBD2 matching 7 bases. The V segment lost 3 bases and the J segment 0 bases; nucleotides outside the gene matches: 5. This CDR3 has 17 residues. Germline V lookup: CDR1 SEHNR, CDR2 FQNEAQ (reference sequence). The CDR3 region is CASSFLGEGSGANVLTF. CDR3 nucleotides: TGTGCCAGCAGCTTTTTAGGGGAGGGCTCTGGGGCCAACGTCCTGACTTTC.